This T cell receptor (beta chain) was captured in a study of OX40 agonist ivuxolimab in advanced cancers. Study-wide results and limits: Individuals who were partial responders at 0.1-3.0 mg/kg had clonal expansion that ranked among the lowest. Dose levels from 0.1 to 3.0 mg/kg saw CD4+ and CD8+ blood T cells expand clonally by week 6. Normalized T-cell clonal expansion was also low in some nonresponders.

Notes on this clone: As yet, its antigen is unknown.

Measured with immunoSEQ multiplex PCR; TCRdb has only the in-frame clones, and not every one. The table has roughly 81,000 clones, around 90% seen once. The V gene lost 3 bases and the J gene lost 1 base, with 3 bases spanning the gap. The CDR3 covers 13 residues. Germline values: CDR1 SEHNR, CDR2 FQNEAQ (reference sequence). The V and J genes are TRBV7-9 and TRBJ2-2; D is unresolved. The TCR sequence derives from an adult with an advanced solid tumor such as melanoma, head and neck, liver or kidney cancer. The sequencing used CD4+ or CD8+ T cells sorted from blood, collected in a trial of the OX40 agonist ivuxolimab. In DNA, the CDR3 is TGTGCCAGCAGCTTTATGAACACCGGGGAGCTGTTTTTT. Its protein is CASSFMNTGELFF.